This T cell receptor beta chain was recovered during a study of radiotherapy plus CTLA-4 blockade in lung cancer. Patients had chemo-refractory metastatic non-small-cell lung cancer and received focal radiation plus CTLA-4 blockade that used ipilimumab. Clones were read by immunoSEQ multiplex PCR, and TCRdb kept only the in-frame ones, dropping some. This table has under 95,000 clones, more than 60% appearing once. In the case of this clone: The antigen is not known.

Points from the study as a whole: Early blood T cell clone dynamics reportedly forecast response best, with interferon-beta.

Germline V gene data show CDR1 as MNHEY and CDR2 as SVGAGI. V gave up 6 bases and J gave up 3 bases, with 15 bases separating them. The CDR3 length is 15 residues. This clonotype was obtained from a human donor with non-small cell lung cancer whose response to radiotherapy plus ipilimumab could not be evaluated. Some clones in this sample may be carry-over from other donors' samples. The sample consisted of peripheral blood, taken from a patient treated with radiotherapy plus ipilimumab. The rearrangement links TRBV6-5 to TRBJ1-5; possibly TRBD1 for D (5 bases). CDR3 protein: CASRGGGGYNQPQHF. The CDR3 nucleotides read TGTGCCAGCAGAGGTGGGGGGGGATACAATCAGCCCCAGCATTTT.